This T cell receptor (beta chain) was captured in a study of Ad26.COV2.S vaccination and SARS-CoV-2 variants. The study's findings and limits: Placebo and vaccine recipients had non-spike TCR breadth that was similar.

The data were produced by immunoSEQ multiplex PCR, yet TCRdb's version contains in-frame clones alone and is incomplete. The data show around 300,000 clones, about 89% seen once. Sample treatment: some 20 received Ad26.COV2.S at low or high dose, single or two shots; about 5 received placebo; per-sample allocation not given. Sampling took place 63 days after the first vaccine or placebo injection. A Boston adult aged 18-55 years was the donor. In regard to this clone: No antigen is known for it.

The V gene lost 2 bases and the J gene lost 10 bases, with 7 bases spanning the gap. In germline, CDR1 is SGHRS, CDR2 YFSETQ. The length of the CDR3 is 11 residues. The sequenced sample was peripheral blood, obtained in a trial of Ad26.COV2.S vaccine versus placebo. The V call is TRBV5-1, the J call TRBJ2-1; D is ambiguous. The receptor was isolated from a person between 18 and 59 years old who received the Ad26.COV2.S COVID-19 vaccine or a placebo. DNA for the CDR3: TGCGCCAGCAGCTTTCGGCGGGAGCAGTTCTTC. This sequence encodes CASSFRREQFF.